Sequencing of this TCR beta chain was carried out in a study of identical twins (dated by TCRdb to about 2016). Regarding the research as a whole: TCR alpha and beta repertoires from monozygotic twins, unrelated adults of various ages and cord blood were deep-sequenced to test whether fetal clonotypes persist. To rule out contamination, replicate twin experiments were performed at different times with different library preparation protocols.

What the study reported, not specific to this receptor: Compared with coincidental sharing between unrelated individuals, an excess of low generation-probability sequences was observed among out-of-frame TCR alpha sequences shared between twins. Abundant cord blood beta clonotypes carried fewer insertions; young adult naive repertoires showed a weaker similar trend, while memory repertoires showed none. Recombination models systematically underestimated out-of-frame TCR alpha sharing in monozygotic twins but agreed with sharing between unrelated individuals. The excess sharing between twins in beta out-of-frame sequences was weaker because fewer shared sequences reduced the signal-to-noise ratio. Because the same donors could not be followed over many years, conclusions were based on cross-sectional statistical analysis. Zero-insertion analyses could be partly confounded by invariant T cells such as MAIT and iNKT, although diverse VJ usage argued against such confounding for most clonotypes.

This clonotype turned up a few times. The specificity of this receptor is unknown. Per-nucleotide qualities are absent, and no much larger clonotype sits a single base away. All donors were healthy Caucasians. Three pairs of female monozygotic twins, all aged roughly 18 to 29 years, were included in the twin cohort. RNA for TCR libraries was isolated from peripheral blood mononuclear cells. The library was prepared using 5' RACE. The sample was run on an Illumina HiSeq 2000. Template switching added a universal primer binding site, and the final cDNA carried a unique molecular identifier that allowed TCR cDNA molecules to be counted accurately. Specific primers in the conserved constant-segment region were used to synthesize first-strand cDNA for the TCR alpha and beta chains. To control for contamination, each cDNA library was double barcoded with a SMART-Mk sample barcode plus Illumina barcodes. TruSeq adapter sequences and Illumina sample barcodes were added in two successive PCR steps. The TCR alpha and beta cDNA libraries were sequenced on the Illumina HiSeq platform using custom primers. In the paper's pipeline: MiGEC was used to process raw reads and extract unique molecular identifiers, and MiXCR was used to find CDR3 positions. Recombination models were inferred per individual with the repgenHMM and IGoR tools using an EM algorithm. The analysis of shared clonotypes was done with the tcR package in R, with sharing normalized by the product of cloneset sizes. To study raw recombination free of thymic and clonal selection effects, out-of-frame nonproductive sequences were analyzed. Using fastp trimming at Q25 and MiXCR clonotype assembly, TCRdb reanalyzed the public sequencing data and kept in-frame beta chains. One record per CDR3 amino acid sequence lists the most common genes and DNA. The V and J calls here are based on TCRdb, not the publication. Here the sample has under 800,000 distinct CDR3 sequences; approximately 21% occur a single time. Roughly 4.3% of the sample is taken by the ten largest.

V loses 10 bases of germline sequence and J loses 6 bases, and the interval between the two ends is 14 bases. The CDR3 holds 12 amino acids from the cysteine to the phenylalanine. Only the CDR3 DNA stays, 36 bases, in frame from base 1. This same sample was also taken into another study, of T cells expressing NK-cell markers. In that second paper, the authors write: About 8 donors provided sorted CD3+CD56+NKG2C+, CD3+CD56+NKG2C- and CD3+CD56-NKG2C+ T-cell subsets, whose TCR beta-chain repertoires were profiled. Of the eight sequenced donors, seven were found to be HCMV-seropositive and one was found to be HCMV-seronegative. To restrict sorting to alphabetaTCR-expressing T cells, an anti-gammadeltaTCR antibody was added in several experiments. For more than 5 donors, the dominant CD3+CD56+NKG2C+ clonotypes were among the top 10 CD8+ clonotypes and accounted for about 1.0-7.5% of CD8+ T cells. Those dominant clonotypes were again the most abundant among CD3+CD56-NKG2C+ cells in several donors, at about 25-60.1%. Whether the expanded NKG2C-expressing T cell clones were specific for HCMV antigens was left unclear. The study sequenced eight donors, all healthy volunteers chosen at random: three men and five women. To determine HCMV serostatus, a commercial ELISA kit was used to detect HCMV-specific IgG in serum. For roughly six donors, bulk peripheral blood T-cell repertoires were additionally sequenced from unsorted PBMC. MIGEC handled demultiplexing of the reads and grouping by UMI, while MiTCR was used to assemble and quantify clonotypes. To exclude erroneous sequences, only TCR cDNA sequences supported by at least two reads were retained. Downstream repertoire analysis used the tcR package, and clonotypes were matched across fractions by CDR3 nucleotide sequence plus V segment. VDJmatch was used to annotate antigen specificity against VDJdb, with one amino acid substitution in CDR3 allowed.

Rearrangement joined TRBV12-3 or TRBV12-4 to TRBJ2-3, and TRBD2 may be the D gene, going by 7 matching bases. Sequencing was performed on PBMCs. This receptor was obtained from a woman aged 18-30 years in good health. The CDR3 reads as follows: CAIEGGGDTQYF. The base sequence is TGTGCCATAGAGGGGGGAGGGGATACGCAGTATTTT.